This T cell receptor beta chain was documented in a study of T cell repertoires in cytomegalovirus infection. Note on this clonotype: Its matching antigen is unknown.

MiXCR, run by TCRdb on the reads, gives a single entry per CDR3 protein. The table has fewer than 1,000,000 distinct CDR3 sequences, about a third seen once. Study outcomes and limitations: The ex vivo response was dominated by HLA-C-restricted CMV-specific TCR beta clonotypes.

This CDR3 has 17 amino acids. The V and J ends lost 2 bases and 6 bases respectively, with 19 bases between them. Germline CDR1 reads MNHEY; CDR2 reads SMNVEV (reference sequence). The V gene is TRBV27, the J gene TRBJ2-2; a weak D match, TRBD1 (5 bases). The sequence was collected from a human donor in good health (CMV status not recorded). Some clones in this sample may be carry-over from other donors' samples. The sequencing here drew on cultured CD8+ T cells from PBMCs, taken from culture after CMV antigen stimulation. The DNA for the CDR3 is TGTGCCAGCAGTTTAAGTATAAGACAGACCGTGCCCGGGGAGCTGTTTTTT. Translated: CASSLSIRQTVPGELFF.